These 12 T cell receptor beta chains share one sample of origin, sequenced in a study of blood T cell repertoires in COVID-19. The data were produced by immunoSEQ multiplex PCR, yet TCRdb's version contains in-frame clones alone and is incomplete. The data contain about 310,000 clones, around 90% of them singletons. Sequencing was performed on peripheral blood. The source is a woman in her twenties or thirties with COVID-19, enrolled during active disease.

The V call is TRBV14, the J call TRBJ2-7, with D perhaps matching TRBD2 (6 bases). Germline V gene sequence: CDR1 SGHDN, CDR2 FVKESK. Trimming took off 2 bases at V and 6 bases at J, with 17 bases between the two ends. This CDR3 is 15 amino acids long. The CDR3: CASSQSRGLGGEQYF. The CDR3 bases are TGTGCCAGCAGCCAATCTAGAGGGTTGGGGGGCGAGCAGTACTTC.

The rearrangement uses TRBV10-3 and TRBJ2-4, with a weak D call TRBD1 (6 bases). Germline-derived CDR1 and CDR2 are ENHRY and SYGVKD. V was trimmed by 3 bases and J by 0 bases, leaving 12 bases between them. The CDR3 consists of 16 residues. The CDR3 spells CAISDHTGLAKNIQYF. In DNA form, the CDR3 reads TGTGCCATCAGTGATCATACAGGGCTAGCCAAAAACATTCAGTACTTC.

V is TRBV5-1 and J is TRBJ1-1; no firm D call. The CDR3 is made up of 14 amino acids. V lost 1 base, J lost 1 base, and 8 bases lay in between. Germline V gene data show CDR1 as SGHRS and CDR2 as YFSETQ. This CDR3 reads CASSLTSGNTEAFF. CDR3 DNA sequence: TGCGCCAGCAGCTTGACCTCAGGGAACACTGAAGCTTTCTTT. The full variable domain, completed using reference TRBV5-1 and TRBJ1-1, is KAGVTQTPRYLIKTRGQQVTLSCSPISGHRSVSWYQQTPGQGLQFLFEYFSETQRNKGNFPGRFSGRQFSNSRSEMNVSTLELGDSALYLCASSLTSGNTEAFFGQGTRLTVV.

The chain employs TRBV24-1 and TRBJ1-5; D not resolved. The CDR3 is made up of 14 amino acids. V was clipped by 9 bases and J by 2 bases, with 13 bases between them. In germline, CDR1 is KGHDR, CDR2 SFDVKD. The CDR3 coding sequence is TGTGCCACCGGTCCGGGGAAGGGCAATCAGCCCCAGCATTTT. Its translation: CATGPGKGNQPQHF.

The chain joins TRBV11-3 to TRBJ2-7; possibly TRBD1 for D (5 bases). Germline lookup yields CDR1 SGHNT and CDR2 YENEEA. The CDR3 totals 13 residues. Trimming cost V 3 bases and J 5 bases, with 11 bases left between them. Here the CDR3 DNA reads TGTGCCAGCAGCTTTGCCTTAGGGGACGAGCAGTACTTC. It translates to CASSFALGDEQYF. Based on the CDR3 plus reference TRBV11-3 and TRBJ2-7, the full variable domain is EAGVVQSPRYKIIEKKQPVAFWCNPISGHNTLYWYLQNLGQGPELLIRYENEEAVDDSQLPKDRFSAERLKGVDSTLKIQPAELGDSAVYLCASSFALGDEQYFGPGTRLTVT.

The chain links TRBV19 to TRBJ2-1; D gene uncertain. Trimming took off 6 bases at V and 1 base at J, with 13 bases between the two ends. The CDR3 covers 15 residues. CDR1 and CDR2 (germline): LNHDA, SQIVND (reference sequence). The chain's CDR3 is CASSVGPPSYNEQFF. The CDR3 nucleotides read TGTGCCAGTAGCGTTGGGCCGCCATCCTACAATGAGCAGTTCTTC.

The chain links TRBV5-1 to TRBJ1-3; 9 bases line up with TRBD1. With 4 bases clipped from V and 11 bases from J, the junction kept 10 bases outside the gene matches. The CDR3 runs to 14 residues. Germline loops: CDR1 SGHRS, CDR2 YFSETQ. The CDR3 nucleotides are TGCGCCAGCAGCCTACGGACAGGGGAGCGCTCCATATATTTT. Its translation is CASSLRTGERSIYF. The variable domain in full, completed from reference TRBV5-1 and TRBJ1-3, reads KAGVTQTPRYLIKTRGQQVTLSCSPISGHRSVSWYQQTPGQGLQFLFEYFSETQRNKGNFPGRFSGRQFSNSRSEMNVSTLELGDSALYLCASSLRTGERSIYFGEGSWLTVV.

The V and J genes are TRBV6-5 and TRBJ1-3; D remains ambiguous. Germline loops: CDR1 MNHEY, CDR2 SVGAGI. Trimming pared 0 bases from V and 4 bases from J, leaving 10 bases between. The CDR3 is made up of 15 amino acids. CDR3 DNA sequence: TGTGCCAGCAGTTACTCGGAGGGCTCCGGAAACACCATATATTTT. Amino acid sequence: CASSYSEGSGNTIYF.

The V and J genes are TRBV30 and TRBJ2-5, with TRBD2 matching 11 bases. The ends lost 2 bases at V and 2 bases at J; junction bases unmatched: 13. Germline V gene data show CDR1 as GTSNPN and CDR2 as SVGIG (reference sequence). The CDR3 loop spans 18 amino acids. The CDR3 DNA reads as TGTGCCTGGAGTAAAGATAGCGGGAGGGCCGTGGGGCAAGAGACCCAGTACTTC. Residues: CAWSKDSGRAVGQETQYF.

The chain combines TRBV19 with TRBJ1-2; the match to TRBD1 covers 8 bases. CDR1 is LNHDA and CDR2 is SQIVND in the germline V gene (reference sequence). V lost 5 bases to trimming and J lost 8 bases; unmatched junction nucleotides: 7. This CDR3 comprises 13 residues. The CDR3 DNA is TGTGCCAGTAGTGTGGACAGGGCGATGGGCTACACCTTC. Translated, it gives CASSVDRAMGYTF.

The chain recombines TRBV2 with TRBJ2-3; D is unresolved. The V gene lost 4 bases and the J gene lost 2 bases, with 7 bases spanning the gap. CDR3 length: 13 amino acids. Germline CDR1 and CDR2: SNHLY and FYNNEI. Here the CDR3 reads CASSVTHTDTQYF. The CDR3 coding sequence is TGTGCCAGCAGTGTGACTCACACAGATACGCAGTATTTT. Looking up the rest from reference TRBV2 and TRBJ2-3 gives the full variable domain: EPEVTQTPSHQVTQMGQEVILRCVPISNHLYFYWYRQILGQKVEFLVSFYNNEISEKSEIFDDQFSVERPDGSNFTLKIRSTKLEDSAMYFCASSVTHTDTQYFGPGTRLTVL.

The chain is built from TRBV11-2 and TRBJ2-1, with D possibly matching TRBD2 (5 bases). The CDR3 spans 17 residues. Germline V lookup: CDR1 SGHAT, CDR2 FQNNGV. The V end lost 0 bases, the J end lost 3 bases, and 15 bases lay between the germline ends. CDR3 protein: CASSLDSGGPIYNEQFF. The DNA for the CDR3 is TGTGCCAGCAGCTTAGATTCCGGCGGGCCGATCTACAATGAGCAGTTCTTC.